What follows are 19 T cell receptor beta chains derived from one specimen sequenced in a study of beta chain features in type 1 diabetes. Since all of the isolated RNA was reverse transcribed, expressed TCRB transcripts were what got sequenced. The protocol was immunoSEQ multiplex PCR, while the TCRdb copy is restricted to in-frame clones and leaves out a portion. The sample consists of approximately 380,000 clones, roughly 16% of them appearing once. Sequencing was performed on naive CD4+ T cells from blood. The receptor source for this set is a woman aged 18 to 35 in good health.

The chain couples TRBV15 to TRBJ2-3; 8 positions agree with TRBD1. The CDR3 runs to 14 residues. The junction had 5 bases not matched to a gene; V was cut back by 3 bases and J by 6 bases. The germline gives CDR1 LNHNV, CDR2 YYDKDF (reference sequence). For the CDR3, the DNA is TGTGCCACCAGCAGGGACAGGGTTTTGGATACGCAGTATTTT. Amino acid sequence: CATSRDRVLDTQYF. Filled out from reference TRBV15 and TRBJ2-3, the complete variable domain reads DAMVIQNPRYQVTQFGKPVTLSCSQTLNHNVMYWYQQKSSQAPKLLFHYYDKDFNNEADTPDNFQSRRPNTSFCFLDIRSPGLGDTAMYLCATSRDRVLDTQYFGPGTRLTVL.

This clone was detected only a few times. The chain has TRBV30 and TRBJ1-2; the D gene is possibly TRBD1 (5 bases). This CDR3 has 12 residues. V was cut by 3 bases and J by 4 bases, with 9 bases left in between. CDR1 is GTSNPN and CDR2 is SVGIG in the germline V gene (reference sequence). The CDR3 DNA reads TGTGCCTGGAGCAGGGTGCGCTATGGCTACACCTTC. This gives the protein CAWSRVRYGYTF.

This clone was counted a few times. The chain uses TRBV27 and TRBJ2-7; TRBD2 aligns across 9 bases. J lost 4 bases, V lost 6 bases, and 13 bases had no gene match. Germline CDR1 is MNHEY and CDR2 is SMNVEV (reference sequence). CDR3 length: 16 residues. As DNA, the CDR3 is TGTGCCAGCAGGATCGGGTCGGCGGGAGGGGGTTACGAGCAGTACTTC. It codes for CASRIGSAGGGYEQYF.

CDR3 sequence: CASSDGTSGTDTQYF. CDR3 DNA: TGTGCCAGCAGCGACGGGACTAGCGGCACAGATACGCAGTATTTT. This rearrangement joins TRBV9 to TRBJ2-3; 10 bases are a match to TRBD2. Germline V gene lookup returns CDR1 SGDLS and CDR2 YYNGEE. J gave up 1 base and V 3 bases, and 2 bases lay outside the gene matches. CDR3 length: 15 amino acids.

A few counts support this clone. The chain joins TRBV6-6 to TRBJ2-7; D not resolved. Germline V lookup: CDR1 MNHNY, CDR2 SVGAGI (reference sequence). The CDR3 covers 11 residues. Trimming pared 6 bases from V and 4 bases from J, leaving 7 bases between. This CDR3 is CASSLVYEQYF. The CDR3 DNA follows: TGTGCCAGCAGCCTCGTATACGAGCAGTACTTC.

This rearrangement joins TRBV19 to TRBJ2-7; D might be TRBD1 (6 bases). Trimming removed 7 bases at V and 3 bases at J, with 13 bases between. The V gene's germline CDR1 is LNHDA and CDR2 SQIVND (reference sequence). There are 13 residues in the CDR3. CDR3 nucleotides: TGTGCCAGTATCAGGACAGCGATCTACGAGCAGTACTTC. Protein: CASIRTAIYEQYF.

A few counts support this clone. This chain uses TRBV28 with TRBJ2-7; D is unresolved. This CDR3 has 13 amino acids. The germline CDR1 and CDR2 sequences are MDHEN and SYDVKM. V was trimmed by 6 bases and J by 4 bases, leaving 13 bases between them. CDR3 coding DNA: TGTGCCAGCAGCCGGAAGCTAGGATACGAGCAGTACTTC. It is translated as CASSRKLGYEQYF.

The chain uses TRBV6-4 and TRBJ2-1, with 11 bases identical to TRBD2. Looked up from germline, CDR1 is MRHNA and CDR2 is SNTAGT. Losses at the gene ends were 6 bases for V and 1 base for J; bases not matched to a gene: 5. CDR3 size: 16 residues. CDR3 residues: CASSRTSGRSYNEQFF. For the CDR3, the DNA is TGTGCCAGCAGCCGAACTAGCGGGAGATCCTACAATGAGCAGTTCTTC.

This clone showed up just a few times. The V call is TRBV11-2, the J call TRBJ1-1; 7 bases align to TRBD1. The CDR3 covers 13 residues. The J segment lost 6 bases and the V segment lost 3 bases, leaving 4 bases of the junction unmatched. The V gene's germline CDR1 is SGHAT and CDR2 FQNNGV. This CDR3 is CASSFTGDPEAFF. DNA of the CDR3: TGTGCCAGCAGCTTTACAGGGGACCCTGAAGCTTTCTTT.

This clone was found a few times. This chain uses TRBV4-2 with TRBJ2-7; 10 nucleotides agree with TRBD2. After removal of 1 base from V and 6 bases from J, the junction contained 6 bases not matched to a gene. The germline V gene encodes CDR1 LGHNA and CDR2 YNFKEQ. This CDR3 is built from 15 residues. Here the CDR3 reads CASSQGLAGAGEQYF. CDR3 nucleotides: TGTGCCAGCAGCCAAGGGCTAGCGGGAGCGGGCGAGCAGTACTTC.

This clone was observed a handful of times. V gene TRBV5-1 combines with J gene TRBJ2-7; D unresolved. V lost 2 bases to trimming and J lost 2 bases, with 8 bases between them. Germline V gives CDR1 SGHRS, CDR2 YFSETQ. This CDR3 has 13 residues. The CDR3 loop is CASSFSRAYEQYF. DNA of the CDR3: TGCGCCAGCAGCTTCTCTCGGGCCTACGAGCAGTACTTC.

This clone came up a few times. CDR3 loop: CASSEGQGETQYF. The CDR3 DNA sequence: TGTGCCAGCAGTGAGGGACAGGGAGAGACCCAGTACTTC. V is TRBV2 and J is TRBJ2-5; 9 bases agree with TRBD1. The CDR3 is 13 residues long. The V and J ends lost 3 bases and 4 bases, in that order; junction bases with no gene match: 0. Germline V gives CDR1 SNHLY, CDR2 FYNNEI.

The V call is TRBV7-2, the J call TRBJ2-1; 9 bases agree with TRBD2. The CDR3 has 13 residues. V was clipped by 5 bases and J by 6 bases; unmatched bases: 2. Germline lookup yields CDR1 SGHTA and CDR2 FQGNSA. The CDR3 loop reads CASSLLAGNEQFF. The CDR3, as DNA: TGTGCCAGCAGCCTACTAGCGGGCAATGAGCAGTTCTTC.

This clone was detected a few times. The chain joins TRBV27 to TRBJ1-2; D is possibly TRBD1 (5 bases). Per germline, CDR1 MNHEY and CDR2 SMNVEV (reference sequence). CDR3 length: 15 residues. Trimming cost V 3 bases and J 1 base, with 12 bases left between them. The CDR3 DNA sequence: TGTGCCAGCAGTTTGGTAGGGGCCATTAACTATGGCTACACCTTC. This sequence encodes CASSLVGAINYGYTF.

This clone showed up just a few times. V gene TRBV19 combines with J gene TRBJ1-2, with D possibly TRBD1 on 6 matching bases. The length of the CDR3 is 12 residues. V lost 6 bases, J lost 11 bases, and 16 bases lay in between. Germline CDR1 is LNHDA and CDR2 is SQIVND (reference sequence). The chain's CDR3 is CASSHRAPQYTF. As DNA, the CDR3 is TGTGCCAGTAGCCACAGGGCCCCGCAGTACACCTTC.

This clone was observed a few times. The V gene is TRBV11-1, the J gene TRBJ2-5, with TRBD2 identical over 7 bases. The CDR3 covers 13 residues. Germline V gene lookup returns CDR1 SGHAT and CDR2 FQDESV (reference sequence). V shed 4 bases, J shed 5 bases, and the junction held 4 bases outside the gene matches. The CDR3, as DNA: TGTGCCAGCAGCTCTGGGACTACGGAGACCCAGTACTTC. Residues: CASSSGTTETQYF.

The gene calls are TRBV29-1 and TRBJ1-2; D not resolved. Germline V CDR1 and CDR2: SQVTM, ANQGSEA. CDR3 length: 13 amino acids. The CDR3 bases are TGCAGTTCCTTTGGTGCAGGACTATATGGCTACACCTTC. It specifies CSSFGAGLYGYTF.

The V gene is TRBV5-1, the J gene TRBJ1-5, with a tentative D call TRBD1 (6 bases). The V end lost 4 bases, the J end lost 3 bases, and 14 bases lay between the germline ends. Germline CDR1 SGHRS, CDR2 YFSETQ. The CDR3 totals 15 residues. As DNA, the CDR3 is TGCGCCAGCAGCGCATCTCGGGACAACAATCAGCCCCAGCATTTT. Translation: CASSASRDNNQPQHF.

This chain uses TRBV5-4 with TRBJ2-3; D gene unclear. The CDR3 is made up of 12 amino acids. Germline CDR1 is SGHNT and CDR2 is YYREEE (reference sequence). The ends were cut back, 2 bases at V and 2 bases at J, with 3 bases in the middle. The CDR3 sequence is CASSLLTDTQYF. The CDR3 DNA follows: TGTGCCAGCAGCTTACTCACAGATACGCAGTATTTT.